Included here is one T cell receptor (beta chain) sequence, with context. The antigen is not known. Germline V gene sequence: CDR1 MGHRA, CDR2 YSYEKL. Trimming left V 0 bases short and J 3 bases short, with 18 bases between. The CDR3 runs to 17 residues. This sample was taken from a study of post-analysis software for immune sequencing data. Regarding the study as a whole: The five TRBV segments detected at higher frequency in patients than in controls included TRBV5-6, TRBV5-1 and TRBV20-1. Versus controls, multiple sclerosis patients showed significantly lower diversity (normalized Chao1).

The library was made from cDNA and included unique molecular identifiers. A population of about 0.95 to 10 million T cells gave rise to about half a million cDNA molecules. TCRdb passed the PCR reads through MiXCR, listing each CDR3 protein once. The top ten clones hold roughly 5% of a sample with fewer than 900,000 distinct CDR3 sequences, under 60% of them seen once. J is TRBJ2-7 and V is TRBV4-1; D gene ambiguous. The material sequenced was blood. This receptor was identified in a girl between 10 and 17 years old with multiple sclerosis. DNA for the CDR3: TGCGCCAGCAGCCAAGAGTCCAAGGTTGCCCAAGTCTACGAGCAGTACTTC. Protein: CASSQESKVAQVYEQYF.